This entry lists 8 T cell receptor beta chains sequenced from one sample in a study of metastatic and nonmetastatic thyroid tumors. TCRdb used MiXCR to call clones anew from the PCR reads. The profile shows 7,700 or so clones, approximately 30% of them singletons. Patients were all untreated before their thyroid surgery. The sample was adjacent normal tissue. Receptors originate from a male donor with papillary thyroid cancer or a benign thyroid nodule (not recorded which). Some clones in this sample may be carry-over from other donors' samples.

This clone appeared a few times. The rearrangement joins TRBV6-1 to TRBJ2-1; 7 positions agree with TRBD2. V shed 5 bases and J 4 bases; nucleotides not matched to a gene: 11. The CDR3 consists of 16 residues. Germline assignment: CDR1 MNHNS and CDR2 SASEGT. As DNA, the CDR3 is TGTGCCAGCAGTCCTCGGGGGAGCGGGATTTACAATGAGCAGTTCTTC. Protein sequence: CASSPRGSGIYNEQFF.

In its sample, this clone ranks as medium-sized. This chain links TRBV10-3 with TRBJ2-5; D may match TRBD1 or TRBD2 (6 bases each). With 6 bases removed from V and 5 bases from J, the gap between germline ends came to 16 bases. This CDR3 spans 14 amino acids. The germline V gene encodes CDR1 ENHRY and CDR2 SYGVKD. The CDR3 DNA is TGTGCCATCAGCAACAGGGCGGCGGGGGAGACCCAGTACTTC. Translating gives CAISNRAAGETQYF.

In this sample, this clone turned up many times. This sequence joins TRBV18 and TRBJ2-7, with 10 bases lining up with TRBD2. J was trimmed by 1 base and V by 1 base; bases with no gene match: 4. Germline V lookup: CDR1 KGHSH, CDR2 LQKENI. This CDR3 has 16 amino acids. The CDR3 loop is CASSPQGSGGSYEQYF. The CDR3 coding sequence is TGTGCCAGCTCACCACAGGGTAGCGGGGGGTCCTACGAGCAGTACTTC.

In its sample, this clone was seen a few times. V is TRBV12-3 or TRBV12-4 and J is TRBJ1-5; no definite D call. V dropped 3 bases and J dropped 12 bases, with 9 bases sitting between them. The CDR3 is 11 amino acids. The CDR3 nucleotides are TGTGCCAGCAGTTTCGGTGAGCTCCAGCATTTT. Amino acids: CASSFGELQHF.

The genes are TRBV7-2 and TRBJ2-1; 7 nucleotides align to TRBD2. The germline V gene encodes CDR1 SGHTA and CDR2 FQGNSA. CDR3 length: 14 amino acids. Unmatched junction bases numbered 0, after V lost 0 bases and J lost 4 bases. The CDR3 is CASSLAGGYNEQFF. The CDR3 nucleotides read TGTGCCAGCAGCTTAGCGGGAGGGTACAATGAGCAGTTCTTC.

By its share, this clone is large. The genes are TRBV6-2 or TRBV6-3 and TRBJ1-1; tentatively, D is TRBD1 (6 bases). This CDR3 has 16 amino acids. V was clipped by 7 bases and J by 6 bases, with 24 bases between them. Germline V gives CDR1 MNHEY, CDR2 SVGEGT. The CDR3 DNA sequence: TGTGCCAGCAATAAAGGGACATCGCACTTTGACGCTGAAGCTTTCTTT. It codes for CASNKGTSHFDAEAFF.

As to this clone: A junction end diverges from the germline sequence, so it may reflect a read error. The chain joins TRBV20-1 to TRBJ2-7; D is perhaps TRBD2 (6 bases). The CDR3 runs 15 residues. Per the germline V gene, CDR1 is DFQATT and CDR2 is SNEGSKA (reference sequence). The CDR3 DNA follows: TGTAGTGCTAGGAGGTCCGGGACTCCTTGGAACGAGCAGTACTTC. Its translation is CSARRSGTPWNEQYF.

This clone has only one observation. The rearrangement links TRBV20-1 to TRBJ1-5; possibly TRBD1 for D (5 bases). This CDR3 has 13 amino acids. Germline CDR1 DFQATT, CDR2 SNEGSKA (reference sequence). V lost 3 bases and J lost 3, with 9 bases in between. This chain's CDR3 is CSARAGLNQPQHF. CDR3 nucleotides: TGCAGTGCTAGGGCAGGGCTCAATCAGCCCCAGCATTTT.